The 32 T cell receptor beta chains below were found in one sample sequenced in a study of OX40 agonist ivuxolimab in advanced cancers. Sequenced by immunoSEQ multiplex PCR; TCRdb stores in-frame clones only, minus some. The sample includes some 55,000 clones, over 70% of them seen just once. This specimen was CD4+ or CD8+ T cells sorted from blood, taken in a trial of the OX40 agonist ivuxolimab. All receptors come from an adult with an advanced solid tumor such as melanoma, head and neck, liver or kidney cancer.

This chain uses TRBV6-5 with TRBJ2-1, with D possibly being TRBD2 (6 bases). V was cut by 1 base and J by 5 bases, with 12 bases left in between. Germline CDR1 is MNHEY and CDR2 is SVGAGI. The CDR3 has 15 residues. The DNA for the CDR3 is TGTGCCAGCAGTTACTTGCAGGGAGGAGACAATGAGCAGTTCTTC. Its translation is CASSYLQGGDNEQFF.

This CDR3 is CASSWTPGLQTDTQYF. The CDR3 DNA sequence: TGCGCCAGCAGCTGGACTCCCGGACTCCAGACAGATACGCAGTATTTT. This chain links TRBV5-1 with TRBJ2-3, with TRBD2 as a possible D gene (5 bases). This CDR3 is built from 16 residues. V was shortened by 3 bases and J by 3 bases, with 17 bases between the two germline ends. From germline, CDR1 is SGHRS and CDR2 YFSETQ.

The gene calls are TRBV27 and TRBJ2-3; the D call may be TRBD1 or TRBD2 (7 bases each). V was trimmed by 5 bases and J by 4 bases, leaving 22 bases between them. Looked up from germline, CDR1 is MNHEY and CDR2 is SMNVEV (reference sequence). The CDR3 spans 17 residues. The CDR3 region is CASSPPRQGGSADTQYF. CDR3 nucleotides: TGTGCCAGCAGTCCTCCCCGACAGGGAGGGTCCGCAGATACGCAGTATTTT.

About this clone itself: Compared with germline, one end of the junction differs, possibly owing to a read error. Other DNA variants within this sample encode the same CDR3. The V gene is TRBV11-2, the J gene TRBJ1-1, with D unresolved. Looked up from germline, CDR1 is SGHAT and CDR2 is FQNNGV. This CDR3 has 17 amino acids. Here the CDR3 DNA reads TGCGCCAGCAGCTTCTTCAGGAATACCCGGTGGGTCACTGAAGCTTTCTTT. Translated: CASSFFRNTRWVTEAFF.

The rearrangement links TRBV5-1 to TRBJ2-2; 10 bases agree with TRBD1. This CDR3 contains 16 residues. Germline V lookup: CDR1 SGHRS, CDR2 YFSETQ. Trimming cost V 1 base and J 5 bases; bases outside gene matches: 5. CDR3 DNA: TGCGCCAGCAGCTTGATTGGGGGACAGGGGACCGGGGAGCTGTTTTTT. Its protein product is CASSLIGGQGTGELFF.

This clone was seen just once. The V call is TRBV7-3, the J call TRBJ2-3; TRBD2 matches at 13 bases. This CDR3 is built from 18 residues. The V gene's germline CDR1 is SGHTA and CDR2 FQGTGA. V trimming: 0 bases; J trimming: 3 bases; junction bases outside the gene matches: 6. The CDR3 sequence is CASSLTGPTSGRTDTQYF. As DNA, the CDR3 is TGTGCCAGCAGCTTAACAGGGCCGACTAGCGGGAGGACAGATACGCAGTATTTT.

The chain has TRBV11-2 and TRBJ2-1; 7 nucleotides align to TRBD2. The germline CDR1 and CDR2 sequences are SGHAT and FQNNGV. The length of the CDR3 is 15 residues. J gave up 5 bases and V 5 bases, and 9 bases lay outside the gene matches. CDR3: CASSLRDYLHNEQFF. CDR3 coding DNA: TGTGCCAGCAGCCTCCGGGACTACCTCCACAATGAGCAGTTCTTC.

The chain employs TRBV5-1 and TRBJ2-7; the match to TRBD2 covers 8 bases. V gave up 6 bases and J gave up 1 base; unmatched junction bases: 6. This CDR3 is built from 14 residues. The germline V gene encodes CDR1 SGHRS and CDR2 YFSETQ. The CDR3 sequence: CASTWGGGSYEQYF. The DNA of the CDR3 is TGCGCCAGCACCTGGGGCGGGGGGTCCTACGAGCAGTACTTC.

V and J are TRBV7-2 and TRBJ1-1, with D unclear. The V gene lost 0 bases and the J gene lost 6 bases, with 8 bases spanning the gap. The CDR3 is made up of 13 amino acids. Germline CDR1 reads SGHTA; CDR2 reads FQGNSA. CDR3 DNA sequence: TGTGCCAGCAGCTTAGCCGGGTCTTCTGAAGCTTTCTTT. This sequence encodes CASSLAGSSEAFF.

A few counts support this clone. This sequence joins TRBV13 and TRBJ2-2; 9 bases line up with TRBD2. This CDR3 region has 17 residues. CDR1 and CDR2 (germline): PRHDT, FYEKMQ (reference sequence). V lost 1 base, J lost 4 bases, and 7 bases stayed unmatched. CDR3 in DNA: TGTGCCAGCAGCTTAGCAGCTAGCGGGGAGTCCACCGGGGAGCTGTTTTTT. This gives the protein CASSLAASGESTGELFF.

This chain connects TRBV4-3 to TRBJ1-2; D is unclear. Trimming removed 4 bases at V and 0 bases at J, with 9 bases between. CDR1 and CDR2 (germline): LGHNA, YSLEER. The CDR3 totals 14 residues. DNA of the CDR3: TGCGCCAGCAGCCCTTTGGTAACTAACTATGGCTACACCTTC. Its translation: CASSPLVTNYGYTF.

The chain recombines TRBV19 with TRBJ2-5; 9 bases agree with TRBD1. V was clipped by 5 bases and J by 3 bases; unmatched bases: 7. Germline V gene lookup returns CDR1 LNHDA and CDR2 SQIVND (reference sequence). The CDR3 runs to 15 residues. CDR3 nucleotides: TGTGCCAGTAGTCCACCCGGGACAGGGAAAGAGACCCAGTACTTC. It specifies CASSPPGTGKETQYF.

The chain couples TRBV7-2 to TRBJ1-5; a weak D match, TRBD1 (5 bases). Trimming cost V 2 bases and J 5 bases, with 13 bases left between them. CDR1 SGHTA and CDR2 FQGNSA come from the germline V gene. The CDR3 consists of 15 residues. The CDR3 loop reads CASSLLGWGDQPQHF. The CDR3, as DNA: TGTGCCAGCAGCTTACTGGGGTGGGGCGATCAGCCCCAGCATTTT.

This chain uses TRBV5-1 with TRBJ2-5, with 10 positions matching TRBD2. After removal of 3 bases from V and 3 bases from J, the junction contained 5 bases not matched to a gene. The CDR3 is 15 amino acids. The germline V gene has CDR1 SGHRS and CDR2 YFSETQ. CDR3 residues: CASSSALAGEETQYF. The CDR3 DNA sequence: TGCGCCAGCAGCTCCGCCCTAGCGGGGGAAGAGACCCAGTACTTC.

The chain has TRBV5-4 and TRBJ2-1, with a possible D match to TRBD2 (6 bases). Trimming took 4 bases from V and 10 from J, leaving 18 bases between them. The CDR3 contains 14 residues. Germline-derived CDR1 and CDR2 are SGHNT and YYREEE (reference sequence). The CDR3 loop is CASSPRGLAPEQFF. CDR3 coding DNA: TGTGCCAGCAGCCCCCGAGGTCTAGCGCCAGAGCAGTTCTTC.

V usage is TRBV6-1 and J usage is TRBJ2-6; D remains unclear. The germline V gene encodes CDR1 MNHNS and CDR2 SASEGT. The CDR3 runs 16 residues. With 4 bases removed from V and 0 bases from J, the gap between germline ends came to 10 bases. The CDR3 DNA is TGTGCCAGCAGTGTGAGACGGAGCTCTGGGGCCAACGTCCTGACTTTC. Residues: CASSVRRSSGANVLTF.

The chain is built from TRBV27 and TRBJ2-3; tentative D call: TRBD1 (6 bases). Trimming shortened V by 5 bases and J by 1 base, and 16 bases separated the two germline ends. CDR3 length equals 16 residues. Germline V CDR1 and CDR2: MNHEY, SMNVEV (reference sequence). The CDR3 nucleotides are TGTGCCAGCAGTCGCCAGGGGAACCGGGGCACAGATACGCAGTATTTT. Encoded protein: CASSRQGNRGTDTQYF.

This clone was detected only once. The gene calls are TRBV30 and TRBJ2-7; D might be TRBD1 (5 bases). Germline V lookup: CDR1 GTSNPN, CDR2 SVGIG (reference sequence). The CDR3 totals 15 residues. Trimming pared 1 base from V and 2 bases from J, leaving 15 bases between. In DNA form, the CDR3 reads TGTGCCTGGAGTGGGGGTCTGACAGTCACCTACGAGCAGTACTTC. Residues: CAWSGGLTVTYEQYF. The variable domain in full, completed from reference TRBV30 and TRBJ2-7, reads SQTIHQWPATLVQPVGSPLSLECTVEGTSNPNLYWYRQAAGRGLQLLFYSVGIGQISSEVPQNLSASRPQDRQFILSSKKLLLSDSGFYLCAWSGGLTVTYEQYFGPGTRLTVT.

DNA for the CDR3: TGCGCCAGCAGCTTGACCGCTGACAGGGGGGGATCACCCCTCCACTTT. This sequence encodes CASSLTADRGGSPLHF. The V gene is TRBV5-1, the J gene TRBJ1-6; 9 nucleotides match TRBD1. The CDR3 spans 16 residues. Germline CDR1 SGHRS, CDR2 YFSETQ. V shed 1 base, J shed 10 bases, and the junction held 9 bases outside the gene matches.

This chain joins TRBV7-2 and TRBJ1-1; 11 nucleotides agree with TRBD1. CDR3 length: 16 amino acids. Germline V gives CDR1 SGHTA, CDR2 FQGNSA. V shed 1 base, J shed 11 bases, and the junction held 12 bases outside the gene matches. The CDR3 bases are TGTGCCAGCAGCTTAGGCGGGACAGGGGGTGTTGTTGGGGCTTTCTTT. Translating it yields CASSLGGTGGVVGAFF.

The chain is built from TRBV18 and TRBJ2-3, with no clear D. The CDR3 runs to 12 residues. Germline values: CDR1 KGHSH, CDR2 LQKENI. V dropped 2 bases and J dropped 2 bases, with 2 bases sitting between them. The CDR3 DNA reads TGTGCCAGCTCACCAGACACAGATACGCAGTATTTT. Its protein is CASSPDTDTQYF. The full variable domain, completed using reference TRBV18 and TRBJ2-3, is NAGVMQNPRHLVRRRGQEARLRCSPMKGHSHVYWYRQLPEEGLKFMVYLQKENIIDESGMPKERFSAEFPKEGPSILRIQQVVRGDSAAYFCASSPDTDTQYFGPGTRLTVL.

The rearrangement uses TRBV5-5 and TRBJ1-1, with D possibly matching TRBD1 (6 bases). Trimming removed 2 bases at V and 4 bases at J, with 21 bases between. This CDR3 region has 17 residues. CDR1 is SGHKS, CDR2 YYEKEE, per germline (reference sequence). CDR3 in amino acids: CASSFNPGHTRVTEAFF. The DNA for the CDR3 is TGTGCCAGCAGCTTTAATCCGGGACATACGAGAGTCACTGAAGCTTTCTTT.

The DNA for the CDR3 is TGTGCCAGCAGTTACTACCGTACCAACACCGGGGAGCTGTTTTTT. Translated: CASSYYRTNTGELFF. The chain combines TRBV6-7 with TRBJ2-2, with unresolved D. TRBV6-7 is assigned to the ORF class and has an uncertain function. The CDR3 is 15 amino acids. Between the trimmed V and J ends, which lost 1 base and 2 bases, there was a span of 8 bases.

The chain carries TRBV29-1 and TRBJ1-2; D gene ambiguous. V dropped 4 bases and J dropped 0 bases, with 9 bases sitting between them. CDR3 length: 13 residues. Germline CDR1 is SQVTM and CDR2 is ANQGSEA. CDR3 sequence: CSVGTSSNYGYTF. CDR3 nucleotide sequence: TGCAGCGTTGGGACTTCCTCTAACTATGGCTACACCTTC.

The J gene is TRBJ1-2, the V gene TRBV6-4, with 12 bases identical to TRBD1. The CDR3 consists of 16 residues. CDR1 MRHNA and CDR2 SNTAGT come from the germline V gene. The J segment lost 8 bases and the V segment lost 3 bases, leaving 10 bases of the junction unmatched. In nucleotides, the CDR3 is TGTGCCAGCAGTGAACCGGGACAGGGGGCATTGAGGGGCTACACCTTC. Encoded protein: CASSEPGQGALRGYTF.

This chain uses TRBV7-9 with TRBJ1-1, with 7 bases matching TRBD1. The CDR3 sequence is 15 residues long. Germline-derived CDR1 and CDR2 are SEHNR and FQNEAQ (reference sequence). V trimming: 5 bases; J trimming: 6 bases; junction bases outside the gene matches: 12. The CDR3 sequence: CASSDYRGLLPEAFF. CDR3 in DNA: TGTGCCAGCAGCGACTACAGGGGTCTCCTCCCTGAAGCTTTCTTT.

This clone was recorded a few times. CDR3 in amino acids: CASSQGGRGIYGYTF. CDR3 sequence (DNA): TGCGCCAGCAGCCAAGGGGGCCGGGGTATCTATGGCTACACCTTC. The chain couples TRBV4-1 to TRBJ1-2; D is possibly TRBD1 (5 bases). Trimming took 1 base from V and 4 from J, leaving 13 bases between them. The V gene's germline CDR1 is MGHRA and CDR2 YSYEKL. The CDR3 runs to 15 residues.

This sequence joins TRBV6-6 and TRBJ2-1; D gene unclear. CDR1 is MNHNY and CDR2 is SVGAGI in the germline V gene (reference sequence). Trimming cost V 5 bases and J 4 bases, with 15 bases left between them. The CDR3 length is 15 residues. The CDR3 nucleotides read TGTGCCAGCAGTCCACGCGGTTTTACTTACAATGAGCAGTTCTTC. Its translation: CASSPRGFTYNEQFF.

In the case of this clone: Additional DNA sequences in this sample encode the identical CDR3. The chain carries TRBV7-2 and TRBJ2-3, with 7 bases identical to TRBD2. This CDR3 region has 17 residues. V shed 1 base and J 0 bases; nucleotides not matched to a gene: 7. Germline V lookup: CDR1 SGHTA, CDR2 FQGNSA. The CDR3 DNA follows: TGTGCCAGCAGCTTAGGTCCAGCGGGGCTTAGCACAGATACGCAGTATTTT. Protein: CASSLGPAGLSTDTQYF.

The genes are TRBV15 and TRBJ2-5; possibly TRBD1 for D (6 bases). V lost 0 bases and J 5 bases, leaving 13 bases between the germline ends. CDR1 is LNHNV, CDR2 YYDKDF, per germline (reference sequence). The CDR3 covers 15 residues. The DNA of the CDR3 is TGTGCCACCAGCAGAGAAGGGGGTCGGATGGAGACCCAGTACTTC. It is translated as CATSREGGRMETQYF.

The rearrangement uses TRBV7-2 and TRBJ1-1; weak D call: TRBD1 (5 bases). V lost 5 bases and J lost 7, with 17 bases in between. CDR3 size: 14 residues. Germline loops: CDR1 SGHTA, CDR2 FQGNSA. Written as DNA, the CDR3 is TGTGCCAGCAGCGCCGACAGTGGGCCAGGTGAAGCTTTCTTT. This translates into CASSADSGPGEAFF.

V and J are TRBV7-7 and TRBJ2-2, with D possibly TRBD1 on 6 matching bases. Germline CDR1 and CDR2: SSHAT and FNYEAQ (reference sequence). The CDR3 contains 13 residues. With 5 bases removed from V and 10 bases from J, the gap between germline ends came to 14 bases. CDR3 sequence: CASSPQGSTELFF. The CDR3 bases are TGTGCCAGCAGCCCCCAGGGGTCCACGGAGCTGTTTTTT.